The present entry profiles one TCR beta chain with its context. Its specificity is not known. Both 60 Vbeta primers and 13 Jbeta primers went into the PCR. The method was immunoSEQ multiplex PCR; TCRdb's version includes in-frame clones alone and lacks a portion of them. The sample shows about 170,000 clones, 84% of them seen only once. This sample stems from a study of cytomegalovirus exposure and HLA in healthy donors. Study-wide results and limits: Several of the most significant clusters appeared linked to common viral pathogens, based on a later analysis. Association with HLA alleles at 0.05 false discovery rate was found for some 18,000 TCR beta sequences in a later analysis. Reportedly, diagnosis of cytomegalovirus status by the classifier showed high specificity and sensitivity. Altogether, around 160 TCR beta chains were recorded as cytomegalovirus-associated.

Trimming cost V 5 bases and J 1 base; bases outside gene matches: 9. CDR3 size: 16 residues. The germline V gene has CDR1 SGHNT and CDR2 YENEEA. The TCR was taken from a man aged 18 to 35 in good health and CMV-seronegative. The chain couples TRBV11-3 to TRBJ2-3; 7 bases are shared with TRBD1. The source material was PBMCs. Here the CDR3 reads CASSPRQGEGTDTQYF. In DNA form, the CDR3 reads TGTGCCAGCAGCCCCCGACAGGGAGAGGGCACAGATACGCAGTATTTT.